In this sample, the clone carrying this T cell receptor (beta chain) turned up a few times. The sample originates from a study of molecular identifiers for immune sequencing clone quantification. The V and J ends lost 10 bases and 1 base, in that order; junction bases with no gene match: 8. This CDR3 contains 14 residues. Germline V CDR1 and CDR2: SNHLY, FYNNEI. TCRdb analysed the PCR reads with MiXCR anew, one entry per CDR3 protein. The data hold under 600,000 distinct CDR3 sequences, with roughly 25% observed a single time. This clonotype originated in a human donor in good health. Some libraries in this study had Jurkat cell RNA spiked in. This rearrangement joins TRBV2 to TRBJ2-5, with TRBD1 matching over 8 bases. Specimen: naive CD8+ T cells from blood, with Jurkat cell RNA spiked in. The subset denotes: FACS-sorted CD8+CD4-CCR7+CD45RA+ naive T cells. The CDR3 sequence: CANRQGLIQETQYF. For the CDR3, the DNA is TGTGCCAACAGACAGGGGTTGATCCAAGAGACCCAGTACTTC.